This TCR beta chain was profiled in a study of cytomegalovirus exposure and HLA in healthy donors. The CDR3 extends over 13 amino acids. Between the trimmed V and J ends, which lost 7 bases and 4 bases, there was a span of 13 bases. Per germline, CDR1 LNHDA and CDR2 SQIVND (reference sequence). This PCR relied on a set of 60 Vbeta primers and 13 Jbeta primers. Clones were read by immunoSEQ multiplex PCR, and TCRdb kept only the in-frame ones, dropping some. The sample shows more than 150,000 clones, more than 65% of them seen only once. The chain uses TRBV19 and TRBJ1-1; possible D gene TRBD1, 5 bases. Sequencing used PBMCs. The receptor was derived from a girl aged 5 to 17 in good health and CMV-seropositive. CDR3 residues: CASIAGRSTEAFF. Here the CDR3 DNA reads TGTGCCAGTATAGCGGGGCGAAGCACTGAAGCTTTCTTT.